The rows below give T cell receptor beta chains drawn from one sample of a study of identical twins. TCRdb independently ran MiXCR on the 5' RACE reads; one entry per CDR3 protein. The table lists under 450,000 distinct CDR3 sequences, 15% to 20% of them singletons, with around 12% in the top ten. The sample was naive T cells sorted from blood. Every receptor here comes from a man aged 50-60 years in good health. The CDR3 runs from the conserved cysteine through the conserved F or W. The D gene is left open where the match is weak. Not all rows give a size; the values are once, few, many and, for expanded clones, a class.

TRBJ2-1,NA,TRBV11-2,few,TGTGCCAGCAGCTTAGATTCCCAGAAGCAGTTCTTC,CASSLDSQKQFF
TRBJ2-1,TRBD1,TRBV7-8,few,TGTGCCAGCAGCTTTCCCGGACAGGGGTACAATGAGCAGTTCTTC,CASSFPGQGYNEQFF
TRBJ1-2,NA,TRBV24-1,many,TGTGCCACCAGTGATGCTCAGGGGCCATATGGCTACACCTTC,CATSDAQGPYGYTF
TRBJ2-2,NA,TRBV2,NA,TGTGCCAGCAGTCCCGGGGCCGCCGAAGGATCCGGGGAGCTGTTTTTT,CASSPGAAEGSGELFF
TRBJ2-7,NA,TRBV10-3,many,TGTGCCATCAGTGAGCCGGGACGGACCTACGAGCAGTACTTC,CAISEPGRTYEQYF
TRBJ2-5,TRBD2,TRBV12-3/TRBV12-4,few,TGTGCCAGCAGTCCCAACCCGCGGACTAGCTCAGAGACCCAGTACTTC,CASSPNPRTSSETQYF
TRBJ2-1,NA,TRBV29-1,few,TGCAGCGTGACGGACTCAAGACGGAATGAGCAGTTCTTC,CSVTDSRRNEQFF
TRBJ2-1,TRBD2,TRBV5-1,NA,TGCGCCAGCAGCTCCGGGGGGGCCCACAATGAGCAGTTCTTC,CASSSGGAHNEQFF
TRBJ2-6,NA,TRBV29-1,many,TGCAGCGTAGGTTACTCTGGGGCCAACGTCCTGACTTTC,CSVGYSGANVLTF
TRBJ2-1,NA,TRBV6-2/TRBV6-3,once,TGTGCCAGCAGCTTGGACTCCGTCAATGAGCAGTTCTTC,CASSLDSVNEQFF
TRBJ2-1,NA,TRBV7-9,few,TGTGCCAGCAGCCTAGCATCAGCAGGGTTTGGTGAGCAGTTCTTC,CASSLASAGFGEQFF
TRBJ1-5,NA,TRBV12-3/TRBV12-4,NA,TGTGCCAGCAGCTTAAGGCGAATTAATCAGCCCCAGCATTTT,CASSLRRINQPQHF
TRBJ2-1,TRBD2,TRBV24-1,NA,TGTGCCACCAGTGACTTAGCGGGAGTAACGAATGAGCAGTTCTTC,CATSDLAGVTNEQFF
TRBJ1-1,TRBD1,TRBV28,NA,TGTGCCAGCAGGCCTCCGGGACAGACGTTGACCATGAACACTGAAGCTTTCTTT,CASRPPGQTLTMNTEAFF
TRBJ2-7,TRBD2,TRBV20-1,many,TGCAGTGCAAAGGAGCGGGGCTACGAGCAGTACTTC,CSAKERGYEQYF
TRBJ2-7,TRBD1,TRBV5-5,NA,TGTGCCAGCAGCTTGGTTTCAGGACAGGTCTACGAGCAGTACTTC,CASSLVSGQVYEQYF
TRBJ2-1,TRBD2,TRBV7-2,NA,TGTGCCAGCAGCTTAGCGTACGGGAGCGGGAGGCGGGGTGAGCAGTTCTTC,CASSLAYGSGRRGEQFF
TRBJ2-1,NA,TRBV9,many,TGTGCCAGCAGCGTAGGCGCTAGAGAGACCAGTGAGCAGTTCTTC,CASSVGARETSEQFF
TRBJ2-1,TRBD1,TRBV19,NA,TGTGCCAGTAGTATAGTGGGGACAGGGGAGAGCAATGAGCAGTTCTTC,CASSIVGTGESNEQFF
TRBJ2-1,NA,TRBV11-2,NA,TGTGCCAGCAGCCTTCGGGATAGGGGTAGTCGATCTGGGCAGTTCTTC,CASSLRDRGSRSGQFF
TRBJ2-7,NA,TRBV12-3/TRBV12-4,many,TGTGCCAGCAGTGGTAGGGGCTACGAGCAGTACTTC,CASSGRGYEQYF
TRBJ2-7,TRBD2,TRBV27,NA,TGTGCCAGCAGTCCGGGACTAGACACGGAGCAGTACTTC,CASSPGLDTEQYF
TRBJ1-1,NA,TRBV29-1,few,TGCAGCGTTGAAGGGCGTCGACAGAACACTGAAGCTTTCTTT,CSVEGRRQNTEAFF
TRBJ2-5,NA,TRBV20-1,NA,TGCAGTGCTAGCCTCAATTTTGCGGCCAAAGAGACCCAGTACTTC,CSASLNFAAKETQYF
TRBJ2-7,NA,TRBV7-6,NA,TGTGCCAGCAGCTTATCCGGAGGGAACAGACCACACCTTGGCTACGAGCAGTACTTC,CASSLSGGNRPHLGYEQYF
TRBJ2-7,NA,TRBV4-2,once,TGTGCCAGCAGCCAAGAATTCGTCAGGGGTGCTGACGAGCAGTACTTC,CASSQEFVRGADEQYF
TRBJ2-7,TRBD2,TRBV11-2,many,TGTGCCAGCAGCTTAGATTATCCGGGACTAGCGGCTTACGAGCAGTACTTC,CASSLDYPGLAAYEQYF
TRBJ2-2,TRBD2,TRBV12-3/TRBV12-4,NA,TGTGCCAGCAGTTTGAGCGGGGGGCCGAACACCGGGGAGCTGTTTTTT,CASSLSGGPNTGELFF
TRBJ2-7,TRBD2,TRBV5-1,few,TGCGCCAGCAGCTTCATCCGGGGGGAGACCTACGAGCAGTACTTC,CASSFIRGETYEQYF
TRBJ2-7,TRBD2,TRBV20-1,many,TGCAGTGCTTCCGGGGGGGCGGACGTAGGCGAGCAGTACTTC,CSASGGADVGEQYF
TRBJ2-1,TRBD2,TRBV11-1,NA,TGTGCCAGCAGCTTAGCGGGACTAGCGGGCACACCTAACTACAATGAGCAGTTCTTC,CASSLAGLAGTPNYNEQFF
TRBJ2-7,TRBD1,TRBV7-6,NA,TGTGCCAGCAGCTTAGTACAGGGGCCCTACGAGCAGTACTTC,CASSLVQGPYEQYF
TRBJ2-1,TRBD2,TRBV24-1,few,TGTGCCACCAGTGATTCCTGGGGGCTAGCGGGAGAGCAGTTCTTC,CATSDSWGLAGEQFF
TRBJ2-7,NA,TRBV12-3/TRBV12-4,NA,TGTGCCAGCAGTTTCTGGAGGAGCTCCTACGAGCAGTACTTC,CASSFWRSSYEQYF
TRBJ2-7,NA,TRBV7-9,NA,TGTGCCAGCAGCCCTGGACACTCCTACGAGCAGTACTTC,CASSPGHSYEQYF
TRBJ2-7,NA,TRBV6-6,many,TGTGCCAGCAGTTTACACCCTTCCTACGAGCAGTACTTC,CASSLHPSYEQYF
TRBJ2-1,TRBD1,TRBV7-9,NA,TGTGCCAGCAGCTTAGTGCGGACAGGGTACAATGAGCAGTTCTTC,CASSLVRTGYNEQFF
TRBJ2-2,NA,TRBV27,few,TGTGCCAGCAGTTTGAGGAGGGGGAAGCTGTTTTTT,CASSLRRGKLFF
TRBJ2-1,NA,TRBV27,many,TGTGCCAGCAGTTTTAATCGACTACACAATGAGCAGTTCTTC,CASSFNRLHNEQFF
TRBJ2-1,TRBD2,TRBV20-1,few,TGCAGTGCTAGGGCGGGAGGGGCCTACAATGAGCAGTTCTTC,CSARAGGAYNEQFF
TRBJ1-6,TRBD1,TRBV10-3,few,TGTGCCATCAGCGACGACAGGGCTTATAATTCACCCCTCCACTTT,CAISDDRAYNSPLHF
TRBJ2-1,TRBD1,TRBV4-3,few,TGCGCCAGCAGCCAGGACAGGGTTGAGCAGTTCTTC,CASSQDRVEQFF
TRBJ2-1,TRBD2,TRBV5-1,few,TGCGCCAGCAGCTTAGGACTAGCGTCCTACAATGAGCAGTTCTTC,CASSLGLASYNEQFF
TRBJ2-2,NA,TRBV5-1,many,TGCGCCAGCAGCTTGGAAGGCAGGGATGCCGGGGAGCTGTTTTTT,CASSLEGRDAGELFF
TRBJ2-1,TRBD2,TRBV7-3,NA,TGTGCCAGCAGCTTGGGACTAGCTGAAGGCCTGCAGCAGTTCTTC,CASSLGLAEGLQQFF
TRBJ2-4,NA,TRBV20-1,NA,TGCAGTGCTAGCGACTCTCAGGGGCGCTCCGGGTACTTC,CSASDSQGRSGYF
TRBJ1-2,TRBD1,TRBV29-1,few,TGCAGCGTTGGGAGCCACCGGGACAGGGGAGGATATGGCTACACCTTC,CSVGSHRDRGGYGYTF
TRBJ2-5,NA,TRBV20-1,NA,TGCAGTGCCGACGGCCTCCAAAGGAAATCGACCCAGTACTTC,CSADGLQRKSTQYF
TRBJ2-6,TRBD2,TRBV28,NA,TGTGCCAGCAATTCGTGGTTCGAGCTAGCGGGAGGGTCCGGGGCCAACGTCCTGACTTTC,CASNSWFELAGGSGANVLTF
TRBJ2-7,NA,TRBV5-6,many,TGTGCCAGCACCCGTTCTTCGGACGAGCAGTACTTC,CASTRSSDEQYF
TRBJ1-1,TRBD1,TRBV27,few,TGTGCCAGCAGTTTATCTTACAGGGGGATGACGGAAGCTTTCTTT,CASSLSYRGMTEAFF
TRBJ2-1,NA,TRBV6-2/TRBV6-3,NA,TGTGCCAGCAAGACAGACAATGAGCAGTTCTTC,CASKTDNEQFF
TRBJ2-1,NA,TRBV10-3,NA,TGTGCCATCAGTCCCCCGGGTGACAATGAGCAGTTCTTC,CAISPPGDNEQFF
TRBJ2-3,TRBD2,TRBV7-9,NA,TGTGCCAGTAAGACTAGCGGGAGAGGGAGGGCCACAGATACGCAGTATTTT,CASKTSGRGRATDTQYF
TRBJ2-5,NA,TRBV12-3/TRBV12-4,few,TGTGCCAGCAGTTCACCGACTCGGACACAGCAAGAGACCCAGTACTTC,CASSSPTRTQQETQYF
TRBJ2-1,NA,TRBV12-3/TRBV12-4,few,TGTGCCAGCAGTTTAATGGTGACAGGGACTTACAATGAGCAGTTCTTC,CASSLMVTGTYNEQFF
TRBJ2-1,NA,TRBV7-9,few,TGTGCCAGCAGCTTATCGGGCCTACTCCATGAGCAGTTCTTC,CASSLSGLLHEQFF
TRBJ2-5,NA,TRBV20-1,NA,TGCAGTGCTCGTGACACGTACCAAGAGACCCAGTACTTC,CSARDTYQETQYF
TRBJ2-5,NA,TRBV20-1,many,TGCAGTGCTAGAGTAGGAAGACTGGAGACCCAGTACTTC,CSARVGRLETQYF